This TCR beta chain stems from a study of patients and donors after allogeneic stem cell transplantation. CDR1 MNHEY and CDR2 SVGEGT come from the germline V gene. This CDR3 has 19 residues. Unmatched junction bases numbered 10, after V lost 2 bases and J lost 1 base. TCRdb reprocessed the RT-PCR reads with MiXCR, giving one entry per CDR3 protein. Of approximately 11,000 distinct CDR3 sequences listed, approximately 22% were seen once; the top ten hold roughly 55%. The sequence was collected from a human donor who was either an allogeneic HSCT recipient or a stem cell or donor lymphocyte infusion donor (not recorded which). It is not recorded whose cells these are; they may come from a transplant donor. Sequences were obtained from blood, either unsorted or a sorted T cell fraction (not recorded which). This rearrangement joins TRBV6-2 or TRBV6-3 to TRBJ2-5; TRBD2 matches 13 bases. The CDR3 here is CASSYRAGLAGDIQETQYF. DNA of the CDR3: TGTGCCAGCAGTTACCGGGCCGGACTAGCGGGGGACATCCAAGAGACCCAGTACTTC.